This is a list of T cell receptor beta chains from one sample in a study of shared clonotypes between healthy human individuals. The method was immunoSEQ multiplex PCR; TCRdb's version includes in-frame clones alone and lacks a portion of them. In the table there are roughly 2.2 million clones, around 93% of which are singletons. Sequences were obtained from naive CD4+ T cells from PBMCs. These receptors originate from a man aged 18 to 35 in good health. Some clones in this sample may be carry-over from other donors' samples. Both conserved end residues are part of each CDR3. D genes are given only for firm matches. A row's size may be missing; if present it is once, few, many or a size class.

v_gene	d_gene	j_gene	abundance	CDR3nt	CDR3aa
TRBV7-9	TRBD2	TRBJ2-1	NA	TGTGCCAACCGGGGACTAGCGGTCTACAATGAGCAGTTCTTC	CANRGLAVYNEQFF
TRBV28	NA	TRBJ2-7	NA	TGTGCCAGCAGTTTTATAGGGTGGGAGCAGTACTTC	CASSFIGWEQYF
TRBV5-4	TRBD2	TRBJ2-5	NA	TGTGCCAGCAGGCGGGGGGCAGAGACCCAGTACTTC	CASRRGAETQYF
TRBV6-1	NA	TRBJ2-7	NA	TGTGCCAGCACGGCGGGGGCGGGGGAGCAGTACTTC	CASTAGAGEQYF
TRBV6-6	NA	TRBJ1-2	NA	TGTGCCAGCAGTTTACAGGAAAATGGCTACACCTTC	CASSLQENGYTF
TRBV7-3	NA	TRBJ1-1	NA	TGTGCCAGCAAGTTTCAGGGGACGGTAACTGAAGCTTTCTTT	CASKFQGTVTEAFF
TRBV25-1	NA	TRBJ1-2	NA	TGTGCCAGCAGACAGGGTGCTAACTATGGCTACACCTTC	CASRQGANYGYTF
TRBV5-5	NA	TRBJ2-7	NA	TGTGCCAGCAGCTTGCCCTACAGGGAATCCTACGAGCAGTACTTC	CASSLPYRESYEQYF
TRBV14	TRBD2	TRBJ2-2	NA	TGTGCCAGCAGCCAAGAACTAGCGGGGACCGGGGAGCTGTTTTTT	CASSQELAGTGELFF
TRBV11-2	NA	TRBJ2-1	NA	TGTGCCAGCAGCTTATTCGCTAGAGGCAATGAGCAGTTCTTC	CASSLFARGNEQFF
TRBV30	NA	TRBJ2-6	NA	TGTGCCTGTTTACTTGGAAGATCTGGGGCCAACGTCCTGACTTTC	CACLLGRSGANVLTF
TRBV28	NA	TRBJ1-2	NA	TGTGCCAGCAATTCCCCAAGCTATGGCTACACCTTC	CASNSPSYGYTF
TRBV7-2	NA	TRBJ1-1	once	TGTGCCAGCAGCTTTGTAGGGCAGACGAACACTGAAGCTTTCTTT	CASSFVGQTNTEAFF
TRBV5-1	NA	TRBJ2-4	NA	TGCGCCAGCAGCCACGGACCCCAGAGAGAAAACATTCAGTACTTC	CASSHGPQRENIQYF
TRBV18	NA	TRBJ1-2	NA	TGTGCCAGCTCACGGACAGTGGATGAGGACTATGGCTACACCTTC	CASSRTVDEDYGYTF
TRBV27	TRBD2	TRBJ2-7	NA	TGTGCCAGCAGTTCCAGCGGGAGGGTCTACGAGCAGTACTTC	CASSSSGRVYEQYF
TRBV2	TRBD1	TRBJ1-2	NA	TGTGCCAGCAGTGAAGCTCAGACAGGGGGAGGCTACACCTTC	CASSEAQTGGGYTF
TRBV14	NA	TRBJ2-1	NA	TGTGCCAGCAGCCAATCAAGTGGTCGCAATGAGCAGTTCTTC	CASSQSSGRNEQFF
TRBV7-9	NA	TRBJ2-1	NA	TGTGCCAGCAGCCCAGACAGGTTCTGGGGGATCTTC	CASSPDRFWGIF
TRBV11-2	NA	TRBJ2-3	NA	TGTGCCAGCAGCTTAGATCTCAGGGACACACGAACAGATACGCAGTATTTT	CASSLDLRDTRTDTQYF
TRBV11-2	NA	TRBJ1-1	NA	TGTGCCAGCAGAAGGACCTACACTGAAGCTTTCTTT	CASRRTYTEAFF
TRBV28	TRBD1	TRBJ1-5	NA	TGTGCCAGCAGTTTAGGTACAGGGGGCAATCAGCCCCAGCATTTT	CASSLGTGGNQPQHF
TRBV4-1	NA	TRBJ2-7	NA	TGCGCCAGCAGCCAAGACCCCCCCAGGGGAACCTACGAGCAGTACTTC	CASSQDPPRGTYEQYF
TRBV18	NA	TRBJ2-3	NA	TGTGCCAGCTCACCATATGCCAGCACAGATACGCAGTATTTT	CASSPYASTDTQYF
TRBV27	NA	TRBJ1-5	NA	TGTGCCAGCAGTCCATCCGGACGGGGATTTGATCAGCCCCAGCATTTT	CASSPSGRGFDQPQHF
TRBV5-5	NA	TRBJ1-5	NA	TGTGCCAGCAGCTTACAGGTGTCCAATCAGCCCCAGCATTTT	CASSLQVSNQPQHF
TRBV15	NA	TRBJ1-1	NA	TGTGCCACCAGCAGAGGCCAGATGAACACTGAAGCTTTCTTT	CATSRGQMNTEAFF
TRBV30	NA	TRBJ1-5	once	TGTGCCTGGAGTGTTGGGATTAATCAGCCCCAGCATTTT	CAWSVGINQPQHF
TRBV25-1	TRBD1	TRBJ1-6	NA	TGTGCCAGCAGTGAATCCCGGGACAGCTCCTATAATTCACCCCTCCACTTT	CASSESRDSSYNSPLHF
TRBV5-6	NA	TRBJ1-2	NA	TGTGCCAGCAGTCCAGCGGGGTTTCACTATGGCTACACCTTC	CASSPAGFHYGYTF
TRBV30	NA	TRBJ2-1	NA	TGTGCCTGGAGGCGCGGGACCCTACAATCCTACAATGAGCAGTTCTTC	CAWRRGTLQSYNEQFF
TRBV4-1	NA	TRBJ2-7	NA	TGCGCCAGCAGCCAAGAAGCACGGCGACAGACCTCCTACGAGCAGTACTTC	CASSQEARRQTSYEQYF